This is a list of T cell receptor beta chains from one sample in a study of radiotherapy plus CTLA-4 blockade in lung cancer. TCRdb's copy holds only in-frame clones and misses some; the assay was immunoSEQ multiplex PCR. The data contain approximately 70,000 clones, around 76% of them singletons. The source material was peripheral blood, sampled from a patient treated with radiotherapy plus ipilimumab. The receptors shown here come from a human donor with non-small cell lung cancer whose response to radiotherapy plus ipilimumab could not be evaluated. Some clones in this sample may be carry-over from other donors' samples. The conserved cysteine and the conserved F or W are not part of the CDR3 here. D genes are given only for firm matches.

TRBD1,TRBJ1-6,TRBV5-4,ASSVATGQKNSPLH
.,TRBJ2-7,TRBV27,ASRQGSSYEQY
TRBD2,TRBJ2-7,TRBV6-6,ASSYSSGGLYEQY
.,TRBJ1-1,TRBV4-3,ASSQEEQGFEAF
.,TRBJ1-6,TRBV7-6,ASSPLLLSRGSPLH
TRBD1,TRBJ2-1,TRBV2,ASSGQGDPGQF
TRBD2,TRBJ2-7,TRBV6-1,ASSFGLAGGHEQY
TRBD1,TRBJ1-4,TRBV5-1,ASSLGGRGPGKEKLF
TRBD1,TRBJ2-7,TRBV5-1,ASTPGGQGPYEQY
.,TRBJ1-4,TRBV6-5,ASSYAGGIGEKLF
TRBD2,TRBJ2-1,TRBV7-2,ASSQTSGVYNEQF
.,TRBJ2-3,TRBV19,ASSIVGVGTDTQY
TRBD2,TRBJ2-1,TRBV4-1,ASSQPGGNEQF
.,TRBJ2-5,TRBV5-6,ASSLELKQETQY
.,TRBJ1-1,TRBV29-1,SVERGRLNTEAF
.,TRBJ2-1,TRBV27,ASSLSWGGLDEQF
.,TRBJ1-1,TRBV10-3,AISEGSQPEAF
.,TRBJ1-2,TRBV4-1,ASSQEGEGTYGYT
TRBD1,TRBJ2-6,TRBV4-1,ASRTGQGSGANVLT
.,TRBJ2-2,TRBV6-6,ASSYSTGTGELF
TRBD2,TRBJ2-1,TRBV9,ASSPGGTSGGPLSYNEQF
TRBD1,TRBJ1-1,TRBV5-4,ASSYLGQGGTEAF
TRBD1,TRBJ2-3,TRBV4-1,ASSQVSGGLGTDTQY
TRBD1,TRBJ2-7,TRBV27,ASSPTRGTGMNEQY
TRBD1,TRBJ2-7,TRBV5-1,ASSPPGQPYEQY
.,TRBJ2-7,TRBV7-2,ASSVLRGSGEQY
TRBD1,TRBJ1-2,TRBV10-1,ASSESKDRGYYGYT
TRBD1,TRBJ1-2,TRBV10-3,ALGASGTGYGYT
.,TRBJ2-3,TRBV4-3,ASSLWASGTDTQY
TRBD2,TRBJ2-5,TRBV7-2,ASSVSGGVQETQY
.,TRBJ1-1,TRBV11-2,ASSLDGRVTEAF
TRBD2,TRBJ2-1,TRBV5-6,ASRRTSGNEQF
.,TRBJ1-5,TRBV28,ASSLQWAQPQH
TRBD1,TRBJ1-6,TRBV28,ASSSQGQFNSPLH
.,TRBJ2-7,TRBV9,ASSPFGGGNEQY
.,TRBJ1-4,TRBV28,ASSNSIGDSTNEKLF
TRBD2,TRBJ2-1,TRBV9,ASSVGGGLAGYNEQF
TRBD2,TRBJ2-7,TRBV5-1,ASSSPRGDTYEQY
.,TRBJ1-1,TRBV29-1,SPDTGNTEAF
.,TRBJ2-7,TRBV7-6,AFISRYEQY
.,TRBJ1-2,TRBV18,ASSPGDRKNYGYT
TRBD1,TRBJ1-4,TRBV2,ASSEALKGALNEKLF
.,TRBJ2-3,TRBV2,ASSATGTPIDTQY
TRBD1,TRBJ1-1,TRBV13,ASSLGTGGKGTEAF
.,.,TRBV6-5,ASRAGSYEQY
.,TRBJ2-1,TRBV5-4,ASNPGLPGFDEQF
.,TRBJ2-5,TRBV5-1,ASSLFSGQETQY